Shown below are 17 T cell receptor beta chains from a single sample sequenced in a study of identical twins (TCRdb year 2016). Library preparation was by 5' RACE. Sequenced using an Illumina HiSeq 2000. TCRdb ran its own pipeline on the public reads, namely fastp trimming at Q25 and MiXCR clone calling, and kept in-frame beta chains. Identical CDR3 proteins give one entry, which carries the most common genes and DNA. The sample profile shows a few hundred thousand distinct CDR3 sequences; approximately 10% of them were found once. Clones ranked in the top ten supply over 7% of the sample. Sequenced material: naive T cells sorted from blood. Taken with the paper, the label for cell subset or site translates to: cells isolated with a human naive T-cell isolation kit. These receptors were taken from a woman aged 45-65 years in good health.

This clonotype showed up just a few times. CDR3 amino acids: CASSTRILAGLNDHEQFF. CDR3 DNA sequence: TGCGCCAGCAGCACACGAATTCTAGCGGGCCTCAACGACCATGAGCAGTTCTTC. The genes are TRBV5-1 and TRBJ2-1; 8 nucleotides align to TRBD2. This CDR3 has 18 residues. Germline V CDR1 and CDR2: SGHRS, YFSETQ. Germline trimming cut 4 bases from V and 8 bases from J; bases unmatched to any gene: 20. The full variable domain, in which reference TRBV5-1 and TRBJ2-1 provide the parts outside the CDR3, is KAGVTQTPRYLIKTRGQQVTLSCSPISGHRSVSWYQQTPGQGLQFLFEYFSETQRNKGNFPGRFSGRQFSNSRSEMNVSTLELGDSALYLCASSTRILAGLNDHEQFFGPGTRLTVL.

This clonotype was recorded a few times. The chain joins TRBV7-9 to TRBJ2-7, with D uncertain. V was clipped by 1 base and J by 7 bases, with 11 bases between them. This CDR3 spans 13 amino acids. CDR1 is SEHNR and CDR2 is FQNEAQ in the germline V gene (reference sequence). CDR3 sequence reads: CASSLGLPMEQYF. The DNA for the CDR3 is TGTGCCAGCAGCTTAGGGCTACCTATGGAGCAGTACTTC.

This clonotype was seen ten or more times. The V gene is TRBV20-1, the J gene TRBJ1-4; TRBD1 might be the D (5 bases). The CDR3 spans 11 residues. V lost 6 bases and J lost 5, with 7 bases in between. In germline, CDR1 is DFQATT, CDR2 SNEGSKA (reference sequence). CDR3 region: CSAGGNEKLFF. CDR3 nucleotides: TGCAGTGCGGGGGGAAATGAAAAACTGTTTTTT.

The V and J genes are TRBV19 and TRBJ2-7; 10 nucleotides align to TRBD2. The CDR3 is 14 residues long. Germline-derived CDR1 and CDR2 are LNHDA and SQIVND (reference sequence). V was pared by 3 bases and J by 5 bases, with 4 bases of the junction left unmatched. Here the CDR3 reads CASSIGLAGDEQYF. CDR3 bases: TGTGCCAGTAGTATCGGCCTAGCGGGAGACGAGCAGTACTTC.

This CDR3 reads CATARADTQYF. CDR3 in DNA: TGTGCCACCGCTCGCGCAGATACGCAGTATTTT. This sequence joins TRBV24-1 and TRBJ2-3; the D is unclear. V was cut by 9 bases and J by 4 bases, with 7 bases left in between. CDR1 and CDR2 from the germline V gene are KGHDR and SFDVKD. This CDR3 region has 11 residues.

The rearrangement uses TRBV5-1 and TRBJ1-1, with D hard to call. The CDR3 is made up of 15 amino acids. Deletions cut 4 bases from V and 1 base from J, with 14 bases between. CDR1 and CDR2 from the germline V gene are SGHRS and YFSETQ. Written as DNA, the CDR3 is TGCGCCAGCAGCGTTGGGAGGTTACGGAACACTGAAGCTTTCTTT. Its protein is CASSVGRLRNTEAFF.

The V and J genes are TRBV19 and TRBJ2-1; TRBD2 matches 7 bases. The junction had 8 bases not matched to a gene; V was cut back by 5 bases and J by 4 bases. The CDR3 totals 15 residues. Germline V gene data show CDR1 as LNHDA and CDR2 as SQIVND (reference sequence). The CDR3 nucleotides read TGTGCCAGTAGTGTACCGAGCGGGATGTACAATGAGCAGTTCTTC. It translates to CASSVPSGMYNEQFF.

This clonotype came up once. The chain combines TRBV30 with TRBJ2-1; no clear D gene. Trimming pared 1 base from V and 2 bases from J, leaving 15 bases between. From germline, CDR1 is GTSNPN and CDR2 SVGIG (reference sequence). The CDR3 totals 16 residues. The CDR3, as DNA: TGTGCCTGGAGTGCAACAACCGGATGGGCCTACAATGAGCAGTTCTTC. This encodes CAWSATTGWAYNEQFF.

This clonotype was counted many times. The V gene is TRBV7-7, the J gene TRBJ2-2; D remains ambiguous. Trimming took off 10 bases at V and 3 bases at J, with 6 bases between the two ends. The CDR3 extends over 11 amino acids. The germline V gene has CDR1 SSHAT and CDR2 FNYEAQ (reference sequence). CDR3 loop: CATADTGELFF. The CDR3 coding sequence is TGTGCCACCGCAGACACCGGGGAGCTGTTTTTT.

A few counts support this clonotype. The chain combines TRBV12-3 or TRBV12-4 with TRBJ2-3, with unresolved D. With 0 bases removed from V and 1 base from J, the gap between germline ends came to 8 bases. This CDR3 spans 15 amino acids. The CDR3 sequence is CASSLAVLRTDTQYF. The CDR3 coding sequence is TGTGCCAGCAGTTTAGCGGTACTCCGCACAGATACGCAGTATTTT.

There are many counts of this clonotype. The gene calls are TRBV13 and TRBJ2-1, with TRBD2 matching 8 bases. Trimming took 5 bases from V and 8 from J; bases not matched to a gene: 11. CDR3 length: 15 residues. From germline, CDR1 is PRHDT and CDR2 FYEKMQ (reference sequence). This chain's CDR3 is CASSRRAGEEDEQFF. The DNA of the CDR3 is TGTGCCAGCAGCAGAAGAGCGGGAGAGGAGGATGAGCAGTTCTTC. Drawing the rest from reference TRBV13 and TRBJ2-1, the complete variable domain is AAGVIQSPRHLIKEKRETATLKCYPIPRHDTVYWYQQGPGQDPQFLISFYEKMQSDKGSIPDRFSAQQFSDYHSELNMSSLELGDSALYFCASSRRAGEEDEQFFGPGTRLTVL.

The chain joins TRBV5-1 to TRBJ2-5, with 14 bases that match TRBD2. CDR3 length equals 17 residues. Per germline, CDR1 SGHRS and CDR2 YFSETQ. V lost 0 bases, J lost 2 bases, and 3 bases stayed unmatched. In DNA, the CDR3 is TGCGCCAGCAGCTTGGCCGGACTAGCGGGAGGACAAGAGACCCAGTACTTC. This codes for CASSLAGLAGGQETQYF.

This clonotype was observed a few times. CDR3 loop: CASSPLGLAGPGAKNIQYF. CDR3 DNA: TGTGCCAGCTCACCTTTGGGACTAGCGGGTCCTGGAGCCAAAAACATTCAGTACTTC. V usage is TRBV18 and J usage is TRBJ2-4; 12 bases map to TRBD2. The germline CDR1 and CDR2 sequences are KGHSH and LQKENI. J gave up 0 bases and V 3 bases, and 9 bases lay outside the gene matches. CDR3 length equals 19 residues.

In this sample, this clonotype turned up a few times. The chain is built from TRBV5-1 and TRBJ2-3, with a weak D call TRBD1 (6 bases). Germline CDR1 and CDR2: SGHRS and YFSETQ. There are 14 residues in the CDR3. V was trimmed by 4 bases and J by 4 bases, leaving 13 bases between them. CDR3: CASSPGEGADTQYF. The CDR3, as DNA: TGCGCCAGCAGCCCAGGAGAGGGGGCAGATACGCAGTATTTT. The full variable domain, its missing parts supplied by reference TRBV5-1 and TRBJ2-3, is KAGVTQTPRYLIKTRGQQVTLSCSPISGHRSVSWYQQTPGQGLQFLFEYFSETQRNKGNFPGRFSGRQFSNSRSEMNVSTLELGDSALYLCASSPGEGADTQYFGPGTRLTVL.

About this clonotype: A read error may be the cause here, since a much bigger clone is one base away. The chain has TRBV12-3 or TRBV12-4 and TRBJ2-5, with 7 bases lining up with TRBD1. The trim removed 6 bases at V and 4 bases at J, leaving 2 bases unmatched. This CDR3 is built from 12 residues. This CDR3 reads CASRPGGETQYF. The CDR3 DNA sequence: TGTGCCAGCAGACCAGGGGGAGAGACCCAGTACTTC.

The chain links TRBV12-5 to TRBJ2-1; D uncertain. This CDR3 comprises 13 residues. V lost 2 bases to trimming and J lost 8 bases, with 10 bases between them. Germline CDR1 reads LGHNT; CDR2 reads FRNRAP. This CDR3 reads CASGLSAVYEQFF. Here the CDR3 DNA reads TGTGCTAGTGGTTTGTCGGCAGTTTATGAGCAGTTCTTC. Combining the CDR3 with reference TRBV12-5 and TRBJ2-1 gives the whole variable domain DARVTQTPRHKVTEMGQEVTMRCQPILGHNTVFWYRQTMMQGLELLAYFRNRAPLDDSGMPKDRFSAEMPDATLATLKIQPSEPRDSAVYFCASGLSAVYEQFFGPGTRLTVL.

This clonotype was recorded at least ten times. This chain connects TRBV6-2 or TRBV6-3 to TRBJ2-1, with D unclear. This CDR3 region has 13 residues. Germline V CDR1 and CDR2: MNHEY, SVGEGT. V dropped 2 bases and J dropped 5 bases, with 7 bases sitting between them. As DNA, the CDR3 is TGTGCCAGCAGTTACGGTAGGAACAATGAGCAGTTCTTC. Translating it yields CASSYGRNNEQFF.